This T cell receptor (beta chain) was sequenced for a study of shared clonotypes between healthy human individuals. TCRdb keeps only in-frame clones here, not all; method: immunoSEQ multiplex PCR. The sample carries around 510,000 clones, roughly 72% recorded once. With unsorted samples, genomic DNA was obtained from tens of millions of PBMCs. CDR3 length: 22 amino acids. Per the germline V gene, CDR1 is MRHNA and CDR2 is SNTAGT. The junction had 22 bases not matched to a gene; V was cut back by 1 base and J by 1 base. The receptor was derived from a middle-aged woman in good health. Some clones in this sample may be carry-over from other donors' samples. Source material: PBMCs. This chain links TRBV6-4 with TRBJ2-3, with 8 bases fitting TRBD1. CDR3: CASSDWTGQAPGGDLGTDTQYF. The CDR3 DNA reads TGTGCCAGCAGTGACTGGACGGGACAGGCCCCTGGGGGAGATTTGGGCACAGATACGCAGTATTTT.